This T cell receptor (beta chain) came from a study of blood T cell repertoires in COVID-19. Study-wide context: From T cells, B-cell-depleted T cells, or PBMCs came the material, which was cDNA or gDNA.

CDR3 length equals 14 residues. Unmatched junction bases numbered 14, after V lost 7 bases and J lost 12 bases. CDR1 and CDR2 (germline): MDHEN, SYDVKM. The assay was immunoSEQ multiplex PCR, and TCRdb's table has in-frame clones only and misses some. The table records about 200,000 clones, 70% to 85% of them present only once. Sequenced sample: peripheral blood. This receptor was taken from a human donor in a cohort sampled during active COVID-19. This chain joins TRBV28 and TRBJ2-1, with TRBD2 matching over 8 bases. CDR3 nucleotide sequence: TGTGCCAGCATCAATAGCGGGGCCCCCTTTATGCAGTTCTTC. Translated: CASINSGAPFMQFF.